This T cell receptor (beta chain) derives from a study of T cell responses to AZD1222 COVID-19 vaccine. General study points: Only a handful of individuals given AZD1222 were seropositive at baseline. In a largely white British group with more females than males, clonal diversity was possibly underestimated.

Germline-derived CDR1 and CDR2 are MDHEN and SYDVKM. The V end was cut by 3 bases, the J end by 6 bases, with 9 bases between. The CDR3 totals 13 residues. The sample holds one count of this clone. Its antigen remains unknown. Sequencing used immunoSEQ multiplex PCR; TCRdb keeps in-frame clones, though not all of them. The sample holds about 180,000 clones, roughly 91% seen once. This clonotype was obtained from an adult in good health. The specimen comprised peripheral blood, sampled on day 0 of AZD1222 vaccination. The gene calls are TRBV28 and TRBJ1-5; D gene ambiguous. The CDR3 bases are TGTGCCAGCAGTTTGATGGTTGGTCAGCCCCAGCATTTT. Protein: CASSLMVGQPQHF.